This TCR beta chain was captured in a study of blood T cell repertoires in COVID-19. Turning to the study itself: Specimens from acute and convalescent COVID-19 originated in the United States, Italy and Spain. T cells, B-cell-depleted T cells, or PBMCs provided the cDNA or gDNA that served as material.

In the study's own analysis: Nucleated cell number was recorded as an estimate derived from reference gene primer amplification. The data were produced by immunoSEQ multiplex PCR, yet TCRdb's version contains in-frame clones alone and is incomplete. Clone size and the V and J calls come from that table; the DNA yielded D and trimming. This table has 50,000 or so clones, 70% to 90% appearing once. The germline V and J ends were trimmed by 7 bases and 1 base, with 11 bases remaining between them. This CDR3 has 14 amino acids. Germline-derived CDR1 and CDR2 are MNHEY and SVGAGI. The V and J genes are TRBV6-5 and TRBJ1-3; no firm D call. This clonotype was obtained from a man of 80 years or more with acute or convalescent COVID-19. Specimen: peripheral blood. The CDR3 region is CASTLSLSGNTIYF. CDR3 DNA: TGTGCCAGCACACTGAGCCTTTCTGGAAACACCATATATTTT.